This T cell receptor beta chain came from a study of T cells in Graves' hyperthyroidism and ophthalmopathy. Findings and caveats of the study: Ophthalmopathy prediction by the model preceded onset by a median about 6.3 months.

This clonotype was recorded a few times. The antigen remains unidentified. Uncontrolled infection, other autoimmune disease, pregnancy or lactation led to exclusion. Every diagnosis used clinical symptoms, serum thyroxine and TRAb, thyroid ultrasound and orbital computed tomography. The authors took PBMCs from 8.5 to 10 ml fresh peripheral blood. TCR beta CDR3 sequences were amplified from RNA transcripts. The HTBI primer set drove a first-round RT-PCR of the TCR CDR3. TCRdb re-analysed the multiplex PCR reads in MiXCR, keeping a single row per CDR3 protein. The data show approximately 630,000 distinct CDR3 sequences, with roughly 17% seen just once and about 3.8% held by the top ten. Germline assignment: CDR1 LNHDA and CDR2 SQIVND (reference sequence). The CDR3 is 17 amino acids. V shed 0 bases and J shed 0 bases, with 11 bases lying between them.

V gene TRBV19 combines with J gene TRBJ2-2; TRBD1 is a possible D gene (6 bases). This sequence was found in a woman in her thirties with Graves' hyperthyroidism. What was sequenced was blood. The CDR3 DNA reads TGTGCCAGTAGTATAGATCCCCAGGGGACGAACACCGGGGAGCTGTTTTTT. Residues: CASSIDPQGTNTGELFF.